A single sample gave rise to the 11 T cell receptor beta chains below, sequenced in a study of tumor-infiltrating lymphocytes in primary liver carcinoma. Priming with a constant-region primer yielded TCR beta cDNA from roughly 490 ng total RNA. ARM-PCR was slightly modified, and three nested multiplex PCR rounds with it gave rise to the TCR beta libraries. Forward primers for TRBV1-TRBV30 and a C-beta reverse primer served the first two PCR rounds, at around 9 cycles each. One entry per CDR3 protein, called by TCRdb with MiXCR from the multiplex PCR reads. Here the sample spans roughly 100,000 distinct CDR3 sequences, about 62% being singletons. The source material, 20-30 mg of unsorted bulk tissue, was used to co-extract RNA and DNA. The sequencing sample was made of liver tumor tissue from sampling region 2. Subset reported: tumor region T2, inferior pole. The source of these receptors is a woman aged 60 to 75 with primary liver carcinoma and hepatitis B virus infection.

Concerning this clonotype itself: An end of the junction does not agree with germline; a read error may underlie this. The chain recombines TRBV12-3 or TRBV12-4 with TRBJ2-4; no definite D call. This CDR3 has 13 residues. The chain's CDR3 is CARSQNRWNIQYF. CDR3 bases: TGCGCCAGAAGTCAAAATAGGTGGAACATTCAGTACTTC.

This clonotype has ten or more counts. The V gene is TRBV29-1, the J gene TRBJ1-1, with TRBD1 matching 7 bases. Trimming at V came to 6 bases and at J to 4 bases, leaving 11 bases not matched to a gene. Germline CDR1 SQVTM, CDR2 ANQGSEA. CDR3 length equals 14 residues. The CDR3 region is CSVNRGTMGTEAFF. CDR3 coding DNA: TGCAGCGTGAACAGGGGCACTATGGGCACTGAAGCTTTCTTT.

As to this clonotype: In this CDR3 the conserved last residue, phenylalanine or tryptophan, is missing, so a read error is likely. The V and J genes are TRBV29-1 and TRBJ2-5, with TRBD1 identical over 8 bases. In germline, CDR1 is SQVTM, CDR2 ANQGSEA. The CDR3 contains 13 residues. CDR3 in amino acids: CRAQQGARETQYL. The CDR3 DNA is TGCAGAGCCCAGCAGGGGGCGCGTGAGACCCAGTACCTC.

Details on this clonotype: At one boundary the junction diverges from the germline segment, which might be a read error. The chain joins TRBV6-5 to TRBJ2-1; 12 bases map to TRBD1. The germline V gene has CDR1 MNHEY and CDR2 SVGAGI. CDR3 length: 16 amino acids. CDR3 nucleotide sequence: TGTACCAGCAGTTTCCCCGGGACAGGGGGCCGGAATGAGCAGTTCTTC. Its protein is CTSSFPGTGGRNEQFF.

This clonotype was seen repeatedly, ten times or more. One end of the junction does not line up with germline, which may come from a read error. CDR3 loop: CASSPVDSGSGNTTYF. The CDR3 DNA is TGCGCCAGCAGCCCTGTGGACAGCGGCTCTGGAAACACCACATATTTT. The chain couples TRBV4-1 to TRBJ1-3, with D possibly being TRBD1 (6 bases). CDR1 is MGHRA, CDR2 YSYEKL, per germline. CDR3 size: 16 residues.

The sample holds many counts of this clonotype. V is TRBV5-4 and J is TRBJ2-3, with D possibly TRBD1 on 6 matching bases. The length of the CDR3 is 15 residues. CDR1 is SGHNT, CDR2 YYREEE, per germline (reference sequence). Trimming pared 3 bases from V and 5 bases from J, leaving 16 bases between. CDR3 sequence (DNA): TGTGCCAGCAGCTCACGTCGGACAGACAGAGATACGCAGTATTTT. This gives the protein CASSSRRTDRDTQYF.

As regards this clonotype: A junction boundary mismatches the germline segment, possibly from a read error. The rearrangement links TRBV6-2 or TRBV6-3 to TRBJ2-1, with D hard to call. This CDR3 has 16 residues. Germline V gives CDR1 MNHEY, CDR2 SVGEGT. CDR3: CTSSYRASGAYNEQFF. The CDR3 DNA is TGTACCAGCAGTTACCGGGCTAGTGGGGCCTACAATGAGCAGTTCTTC.

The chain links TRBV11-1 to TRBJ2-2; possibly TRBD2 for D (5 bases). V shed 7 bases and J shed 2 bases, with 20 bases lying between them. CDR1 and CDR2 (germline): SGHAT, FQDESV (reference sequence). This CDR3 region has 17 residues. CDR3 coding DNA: TGTGCCAGCACGGGAAAAACGGGATCCGCAAACACCGGGGAGCTGTTTTTT. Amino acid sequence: CASTGKTGSANTGELFF. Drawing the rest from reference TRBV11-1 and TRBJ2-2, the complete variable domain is EAEVAQSPRYKITEKSQAVAFWCDPISGHATLYWYRQILGQGPELLVQFQDESVVDDSQLPKDRFSAERLKGVDSTLKIQPAELGDSAMYLCASTGKTGSANTGELFFGEGSRLTVL.

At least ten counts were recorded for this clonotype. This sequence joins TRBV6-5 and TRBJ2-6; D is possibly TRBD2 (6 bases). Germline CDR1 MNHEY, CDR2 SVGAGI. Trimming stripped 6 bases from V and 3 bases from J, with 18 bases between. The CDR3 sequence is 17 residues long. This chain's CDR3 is CASSRDSPLGGANVLTF. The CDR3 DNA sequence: TGTGCCAGCAGCCGGGACTCCCCTTTAGGTGGGGCCAACGTCCTGACTTTC.

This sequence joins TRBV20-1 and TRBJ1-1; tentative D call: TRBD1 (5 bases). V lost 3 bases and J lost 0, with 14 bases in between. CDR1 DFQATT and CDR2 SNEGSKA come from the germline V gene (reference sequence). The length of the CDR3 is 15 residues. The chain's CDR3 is CSASARGSMNTEAFF. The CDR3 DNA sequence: TGCAGTGCTAGTGCTAGGGGCTCCATGAACACTGAAGCTTTCTTT.

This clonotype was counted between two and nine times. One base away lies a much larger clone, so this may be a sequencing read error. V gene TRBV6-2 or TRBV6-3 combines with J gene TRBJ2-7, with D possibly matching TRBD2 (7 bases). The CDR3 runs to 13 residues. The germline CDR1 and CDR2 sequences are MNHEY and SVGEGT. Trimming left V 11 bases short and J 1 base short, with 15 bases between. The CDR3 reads CAGLGGTSYEQYF. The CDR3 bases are TGTGCCGGCCTGGGGGGGACATCCTACGAGCAGTACTTC.